This T cell receptor (beta chain) is drawn from a study of identical twins. This clonotype has ten or more counts. Antigen specificity is unknown. Study-level findings and limits: Modelling underestimated the level of out-of-frame TCR alpha sharing observed in monozygotic twins.

CDR1 is SQVTM, CDR2 ANQGSEA, per germline. CDR3 length: 14 amino acids. Deletions cut 3 bases from V and 0 bases from J, with 10 bases between. Template switching (which added a universal primer site) was used, and cDNA carried unique molecular identifiers. A single record per CDR3 protein comes from TCRdb applying MiXCR to the 5' RACE reads. The profile shows around 960,000 distinct CDR3 sequences, approximately 13% of them singletons. This sample also belongs to another study, concerning yellow fever vaccine responses in identical twins.

Sequencing was performed on PBMCs. The chain joins TRBV29-1 to TRBJ2-3; tentatively, D is TRBD2 (6 bases). This sequence originates from a woman aged 18 to 35 in good health. Written as DNA, the CDR3 is TGCAGCGTTGATGGGGGGATTAGCACAGATACGCAGTATTTT. Its protein is CSVDGGISTDTQYF.